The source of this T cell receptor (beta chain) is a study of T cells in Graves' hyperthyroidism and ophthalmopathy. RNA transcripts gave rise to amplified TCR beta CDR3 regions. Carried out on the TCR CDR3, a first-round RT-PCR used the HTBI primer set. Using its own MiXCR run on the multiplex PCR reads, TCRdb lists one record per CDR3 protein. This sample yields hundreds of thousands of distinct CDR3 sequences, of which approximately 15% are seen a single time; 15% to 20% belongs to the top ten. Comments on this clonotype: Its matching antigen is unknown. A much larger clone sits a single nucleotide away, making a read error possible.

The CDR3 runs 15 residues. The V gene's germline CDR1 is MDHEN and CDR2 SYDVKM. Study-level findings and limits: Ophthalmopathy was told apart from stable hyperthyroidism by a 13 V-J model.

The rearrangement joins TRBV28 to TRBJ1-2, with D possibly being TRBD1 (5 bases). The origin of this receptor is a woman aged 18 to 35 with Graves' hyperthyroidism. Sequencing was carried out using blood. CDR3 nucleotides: TGTACCAGCAGTCCTCCCGCCAGGGCAAACTATGGCTACACCTTC. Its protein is CTSSPPARANYGYTF.